A selection of T cell receptor beta chains follows, all from one sample in a study of cytomegalovirus exposure and HLA in healthy donors. Method: immunoSEQ multiplex PCR; TCRdb's copy keeps in-frame clones and lacks some. The table has about 110,000 clones, 78% seen once; the top ten hold roughly 1.3%. Sequenced sample: PBMCs. The receptors come from a man aged 25-45 years in good health and CMV-seronegative. CDR3s include the opening cysteine and the closing phenylalanine or tryptophan. A D gene is named only where the DNA matches it firmly. Some rows mark clone size as missing; the rest say once, few, many or name a class of expanded clone.

TRBV5-1	-	TRBJ2-3	-	TGCGCCAGTAACGGGGGTACTGGCACAGATACGCAGTATTTT	CASNGGTGTDTQYF
TRBV10-3	-	TRBJ2-7	TRBD2	TGTGCCATCAGTGGGGGGAGGGAGACCAGCGGTCGGGGCTACGAGCAGTACTTC	CAISGGRETSGRGYEQYF
TRBV5-1	-	TRBJ2-1	-	TGCGCCAGCAGCTTGGCCAGCGGTTCCTACAATGAGCAGTTCTTC	CASSLASGSYNEQFF
TRBV5-1	few	TRBJ2-1	TRBD1	TGCGCCAGCAGCTTGGACAGGGGCTCCTACAATGAGCAGTTCTTC	CASSLDRGSYNEQFF
TRBV12-5	-	TRBJ2-1	TRBD2	TGTGCTGGGGAGGGGAGCTCCTACAATGAGCAGTTCTTC	CAGEGSSYNEQFF
TRBV2	once	TRBJ2-7	TRBD1	TGTGCCAGCACTGCCGGGACAGGGACAACCTACGAGCAGTACTTC	CASTAGTGTTYEQYF
TRBV5-5	-	TRBJ1-5	TRBD1	TGTGCCAGCGGGACAGGGTCCAATCAGCCCCAGCATTTT	CASGTGSNQPQHF
TRBV18	once	TRBJ2-7	-	TGTGCCAGCTCACCTGGGTACAGCATCTCCTACGAGCAGTACTTC	CASSPGYSISYEQYF
TRBV6-1	-	TRBJ1-1	TRBD1	TGTGCCAGCAGGAAAACAGACAGGGCAGAAGCTTTCTTT	CASRKTDRAEAFF
TRBV7-9	-	TRBJ1-1	TRBD1	TGTGCCAGCAGCCCGAAAGACAGGGTCGGACACACTGAAGCTTTCTTT	CASSPKDRVGHTEAFF